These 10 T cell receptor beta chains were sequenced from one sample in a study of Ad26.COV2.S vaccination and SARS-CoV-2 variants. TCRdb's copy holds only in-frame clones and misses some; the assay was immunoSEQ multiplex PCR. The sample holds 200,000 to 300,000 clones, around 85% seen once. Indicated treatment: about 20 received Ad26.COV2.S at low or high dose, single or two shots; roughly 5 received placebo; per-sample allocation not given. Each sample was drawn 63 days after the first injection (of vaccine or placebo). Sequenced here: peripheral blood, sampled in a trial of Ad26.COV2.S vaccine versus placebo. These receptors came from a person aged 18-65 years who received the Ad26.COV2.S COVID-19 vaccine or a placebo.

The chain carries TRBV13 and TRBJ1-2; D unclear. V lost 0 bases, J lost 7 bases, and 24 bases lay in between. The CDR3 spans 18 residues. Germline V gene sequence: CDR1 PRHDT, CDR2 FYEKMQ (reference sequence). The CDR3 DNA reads TGTGCCAGCAGCTTAGGCCGGGAGGGTTTTGTCCCTCCGGGTGGCTACACCTTC. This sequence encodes CASSLGREGFVPPGGYTF.

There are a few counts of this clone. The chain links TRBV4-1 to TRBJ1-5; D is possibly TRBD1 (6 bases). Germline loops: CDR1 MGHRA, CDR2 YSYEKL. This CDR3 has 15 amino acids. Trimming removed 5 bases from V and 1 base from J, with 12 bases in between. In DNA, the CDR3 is TGCGCCAGCAGCTCGAGGGACACCAGCAATCAGCCCCAGCATTTT. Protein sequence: CASSSRDTSNQPQHF.

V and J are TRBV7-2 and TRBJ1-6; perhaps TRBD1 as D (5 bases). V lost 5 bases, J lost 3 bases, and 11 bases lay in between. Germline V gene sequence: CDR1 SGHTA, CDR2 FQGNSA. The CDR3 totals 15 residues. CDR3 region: CASSPGTDYNSPLHF. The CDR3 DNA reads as TGTGCCAGCAGCCCCGGGACGGACTATAATTCACCCCTCCACTTT.

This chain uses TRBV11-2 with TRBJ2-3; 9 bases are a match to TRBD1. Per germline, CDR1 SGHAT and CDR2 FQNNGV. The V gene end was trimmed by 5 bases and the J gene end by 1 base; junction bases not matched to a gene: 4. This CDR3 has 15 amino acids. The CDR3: CASSRGQGGTDTQYF. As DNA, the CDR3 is TGTGCCAGCAGCCGGGGACAGGGCGGCACAGATACGCAGTATTTT.

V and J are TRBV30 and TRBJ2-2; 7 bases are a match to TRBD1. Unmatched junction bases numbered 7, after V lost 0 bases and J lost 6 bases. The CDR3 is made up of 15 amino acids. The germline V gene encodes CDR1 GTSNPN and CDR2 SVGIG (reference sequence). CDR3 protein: CAWSVRGGRAGELFF. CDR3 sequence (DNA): TGTGCCTGGAGTGTACGAGGGGGCCGCGCCGGGGAGCTGTTTTTT.

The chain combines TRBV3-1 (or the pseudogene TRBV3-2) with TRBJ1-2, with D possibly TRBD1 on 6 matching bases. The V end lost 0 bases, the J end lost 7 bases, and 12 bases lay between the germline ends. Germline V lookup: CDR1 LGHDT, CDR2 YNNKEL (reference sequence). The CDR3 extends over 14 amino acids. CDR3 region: CASSQDRGYGGYTF. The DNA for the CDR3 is TGTGCCAGCAGCCAAGATAGGGGGTATGGTGGCTACACCTTC.

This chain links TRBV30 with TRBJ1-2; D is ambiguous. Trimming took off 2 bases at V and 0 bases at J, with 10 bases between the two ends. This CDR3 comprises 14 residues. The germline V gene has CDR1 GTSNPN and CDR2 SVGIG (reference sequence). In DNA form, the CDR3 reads TGTGCCTGGAGTCTAACCGTAGCTAACTATGGCTACACCTTC. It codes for CAWSLTVANYGYTF.

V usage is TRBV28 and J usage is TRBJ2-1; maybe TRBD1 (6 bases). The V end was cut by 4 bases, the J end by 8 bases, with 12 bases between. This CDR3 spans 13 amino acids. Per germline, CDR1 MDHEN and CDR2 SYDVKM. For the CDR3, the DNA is TGTGCCAGCAGTTCCTCAGGGGATGATGAGCAGTTCTTC. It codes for CASSSSGDDEQFF.

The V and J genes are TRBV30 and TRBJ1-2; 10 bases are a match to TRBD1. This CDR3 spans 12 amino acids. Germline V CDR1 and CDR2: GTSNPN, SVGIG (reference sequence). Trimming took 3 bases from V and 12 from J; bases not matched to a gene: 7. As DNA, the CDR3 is TGTGCCTGGAGAGACTCCGGGACAGGGGACACCTTC. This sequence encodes CAWRDSGTGDTF.

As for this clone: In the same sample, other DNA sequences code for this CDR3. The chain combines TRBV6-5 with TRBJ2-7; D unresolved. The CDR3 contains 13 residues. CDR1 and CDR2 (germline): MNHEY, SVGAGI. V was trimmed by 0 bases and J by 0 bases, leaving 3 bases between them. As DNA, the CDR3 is TGTGCCAGCAGTTACTCAGGCTCCTACGAGCAGTACTTC. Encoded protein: CASSYSGSYEQYF.